This T cell receptor beta chain was retrieved from a study of early T cells in non-severe SARS-CoV-2 infection. Overall study findings and caveats: Clonotype matching in VDJdb favored anti-spike CD8 responses and did not capture private and CD4 specificities.

V gave up 1 base and J gave up 6 bases, with 15 bases separating them. This CDR3 is 16 amino acids long. Germline V gives CDR1 LGHNA, CDR2 YSLEER. Individual cDNA molecules carried attached unique molecular identifiers. MiXCR, run by TCRdb on the 5' RACE reads, gives a single entry per CDR3 protein. In the table there are tens of thousands of distinct CDR3 sequences, around 5.8% of which are singletons. This clonotype was found a few times. Its antigen remains unknown. The clonotype comes from an adult who was a healthcare worker with PCR-confirmed SARS-CoV-2 infection or an uninfected control (not recorded which). This chain connects TRBV4-3 to TRBJ1-4; weak D call: TRBD1 (5 bases). This material consisted of whole blood, taken at baseline. The DNA of the CDR3 is TGCGCCAGCAGCCAAGCAAGGAGCGGGGCCTATGAAAAACTGTTTTTT. Protein product: CASSQARSGAYEKLFF.